This record covers a single T cell receptor beta chain. The antigen is undetermined. The CDR3 is 14 residues long. The germline V and J ends were trimmed by 6 bases and 8 bases, with 19 bases remaining between them. Germline V CDR1 and CDR2: SNHLY, FYNNEI. The source of the sample is a study of OX40 agonist ivuxolimab in advanced cancers. At the level of the study: Patients were given ivuxolimab, an antibody that agonizes OX40 (CD134).

Study-level results: With doses of 0.1 to 3.0 mg/kg, CD4+ and CD8+ blood T cells had undergone clonal expansion by week 6. CD8+ T cells averaged more expanded clones than CD4+.

The table came from immunoSEQ multiplex PCR; TCRdb's copy has only in-frame clones and leaves some out. The profile shows 48,000 or so clones, around 90% of them singletons. Patients with autoimmune history or systemic immunosuppression were excluded. The chain employs TRBV2 and TRBJ1-2; tentatively, D is TRBD1 (6 bases). The receptor was derived from an adult with an advanced solid tumor such as melanoma, head and neck, liver or kidney cancer. The sequences come from CD4+ or CD8+ T cells sorted from blood, collected in a trial of the OX40 agonist ivuxolimab. The CDR3 region is CASREQGLSYGYTF. Here the CDR3 DNA reads TGTGCCAGCAGAGAACAGGGTTTATCTTACGGCTACACCTTC.